The entry below gives a single T cell receptor beta chain sequence along with its context. The antigen remains undetermined. Germline V lookup: CDR1 SGHRS, CDR2 YFSETQ. Trimming stripped 0 bases from V and 8 bases from J, with 11 bases between. The CDR3 has 13 amino acids. This sample was taken from a study of cytomegalovirus exposure and HLA in healthy donors. Findings and limits, study-wide: Rarity marked most TCR sequences, yet some public TCRs occurred in many donors. Researchers had no immune exposure information except CMV serostatus available. Presence/absence analyses supposed approximately even sequencing depth among donors.

13 Jbeta primers and 60 Vbeta primers were used for the PCR. Libraries were prepared by immunoSEQ multiplex PCR; TCRdb keeps only in-frame clonotypes and omits some of them. Of about 270,000 clones in the sample, under 80% were seen once. Healthy individuals who donated bone marrow served as the donors. The source is a female donor in good health and CMV-seronegative. The sample was PBMCs. V usage is TRBV5-1 and J usage is TRBJ1-1; D is perhaps TRBD1 (5 bases). The CDR3 region has the DNA TGCGCCAGCAGCTTGGTCCTGGGGCGGGAAGCTTTCTTT. It is translated as CASSLVLGREAFF.